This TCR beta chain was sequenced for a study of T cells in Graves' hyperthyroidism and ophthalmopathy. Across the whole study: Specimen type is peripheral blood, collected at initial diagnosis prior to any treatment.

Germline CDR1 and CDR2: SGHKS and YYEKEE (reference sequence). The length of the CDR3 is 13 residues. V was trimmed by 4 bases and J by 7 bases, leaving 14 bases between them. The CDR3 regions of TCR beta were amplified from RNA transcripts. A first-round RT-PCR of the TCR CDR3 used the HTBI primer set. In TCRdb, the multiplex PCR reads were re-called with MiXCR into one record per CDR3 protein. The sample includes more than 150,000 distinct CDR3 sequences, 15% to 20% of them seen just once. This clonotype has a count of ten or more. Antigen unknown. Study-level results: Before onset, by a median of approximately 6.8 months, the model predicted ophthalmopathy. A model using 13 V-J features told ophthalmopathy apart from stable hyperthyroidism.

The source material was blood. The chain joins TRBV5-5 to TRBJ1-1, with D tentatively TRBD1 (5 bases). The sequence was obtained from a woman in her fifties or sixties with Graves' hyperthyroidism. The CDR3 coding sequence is TGTGCCAGCAGCCCAACAGGTAAAATTGAAGCTTTCTTT. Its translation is CASSPTGKIEAFF.